What follows are 19 T cell receptor beta chains derived from one specimen sequenced in a study of cytotoxic CD8 clonotypes in ibrutinib-treated CLL. Sequencing was performed with immunoSEQ multiplex PCR; in TCRdb, only in-frame clones are kept and a portion is missing. The sample shows around 70,000 clones, roughly 83% of them seen only once. Material: PBMCs, obtained after 24 months of ibrutinib treatment. Receptors originate from a human donor with chronic lymphocytic leukemia.

This chain joins TRBV9 and TRBJ2-6; 8 nucleotides align to TRBD1. The V and J ends lost 3 bases and 3 bases, in that order; junction bases with no gene match: 8. Germline lookup yields CDR1 SGDLS and CDR2 YYNGEE. The CDR3 covers 17 residues. CDR3 sequence reads: CASSGWDRPFGANVLTF. Written as DNA, the CDR3 is TGTGCCAGCAGCGGATGGGACAGGCCCTTTGGGGCCAACGTCCTGACTTTC.

The V call is TRBV7-6, the J call TRBJ2-7; D is unresolved. Germline loops: CDR1 SGHVS, CDR2 FNYEAQ. V was cut by 0 bases and J by 4 bases, with 7 bases left in between. This CDR3 comprises 13 residues. CDR3 amino acids: CASSLAPRYEQYF. The DNA for the CDR3 is TGTGCCAGCAGCTTAGCCCCAAGGTACGAGCAGTACTTC.

The chain joins TRBV21-1 to TRBJ2-2; TRBD2 is taken as the D call from the table, unchecked against the DNA. TRBV21-1 is listed as a pseudogene. CDR3 size: 16 residues. CDR3 sequence: CASSKRTSGNPGELFF. The CDR3 DNA is TGTGCCAGCAGCAAAAGGACTAGCGGGAATCCCGGGGAGCTGTTTTTT.

This chain joins TRBV19 and TRBJ2-6; 9 bases are a match to TRBD1. Germline V CDR1 and CDR2: LNHDA, SQIVND (reference sequence). The CDR3 is 20 residues long. The junction had 18 bases not matched to a gene; V was cut back by 6 bases and J by 3 bases. The CDR3 loop reads CASSRSPQGAIGGGANVLTF. CDR3 bases: TGTGCCAGTAGCCGTTCTCCACAGGGGGCGATCGGTGGTGGGGCCAACGTCCTGACTTTC.

The J gene is TRBJ2-1, the V gene TRBV28; D is unresolved. Germline assignment: CDR1 MDHEN and CDR2 SYDVKM. The CDR3 is 14 residues long. Trimming took off 7 bases at V and 5 bases at J, with 15 bases between the two ends. This CDR3 reads CASTPGGVHNEQFF. The DNA of the CDR3 is TGTGCCAGCACCCCGGGTGGGGTCCACAATGAGCAGTTCTTC.

This clone was seen just once. This CDR3 is CASSPETGLTYGYTF. As DNA, the CDR3 is TGTGCCAGCTCACCCGAGACAGGGTTGACCTATGGCTACACCTTC. This chain connects TRBV18 to TRBJ1-2; 7 positions agree with TRBD1. The CDR3 contains 15 residues. The V segment lost 3 bases and the J segment 4 bases; nucleotides outside the gene matches: 8. Germline-derived CDR1 and CDR2 are KGHSH and LQKENI.

The rearrangement uses TRBV7-9 and TRBJ1-2; no clear D gene. The V and J ends lost 7 bases and 2 bases respectively, with 11 bases between them. This CDR3 is built from 13 residues. Germline-derived CDR1 and CDR2 are SEHNR and FQNEAQ (reference sequence). DNA of the CDR3: TGTGCCAGCACCCCTGCGGGGAACTATGGCTACACCTTC. Protein product: CASTPAGNYGYTF.

This chain uses TRBV27 with TRBJ2-6; D is undetermined. CDR1 MNHEY and CDR2 SMNVEV come from the germline V gene (reference sequence). The CDR3 is 16 residues long. The ends were cut back, 7 bases at V and 0 bases at J, with 13 bases in the middle. The DNA for the CDR3 is TGTGCCAGCACCTCGATGGCGGACTCTGGGGCCAACGTCCTGACTTTC. Its translation is CASTSMADSGANVLTF.

The genes are TRBV5-1 and TRBJ1-1; the D is unclear. The CDR3 has 13 amino acids. V lost 5 bases and J 1 base, leaving 9 bases between the germline ends. Germline V gives CDR1 SGHRS, CDR2 YFSETQ. The CDR3, as DNA: TGCGCCAGCAGGGCAGGAGGGAACACTGAAGCTTTCTTT. This encodes CASRAGGNTEAFF.

The chain recombines TRBV7-9 with TRBJ2-7, with TRBD1 matching over 9 bases. The J segment lost 5 bases and the V segment lost 5 bases, leaving 7 bases of the junction unmatched. Germline V CDR1 and CDR2: SEHNR, FQNEAQ (reference sequence). The CDR3 runs to 14 residues. The CDR3 DNA is TGTGCCAGCAGCCCCCGGGACAGGGTCCACGAGCAGTACTTC. This gives the protein CASSPRDRVHEQYF. Full variable domain (rest looked up from reference TRBV7-9 and TRBJ2-7): DTGVSQNPRHKITKRGQNVTFRCDPISEHNRLYWYRQTLGQGPEFLTYFQNEAQLEKSRLLSDRFSAERPKGSFSTLEIQRTEQGDSAMYLCASSPRDRVHEQYFGPGTRLTVT.

The J gene is TRBJ2-2, the V gene TRBV7-3, with 13 bases that match TRBD2. The CDR3 is 18 residues long. CDR1 is SGHTA and CDR2 is FQGTGA in the germline V gene. J lost 5 bases, V lost 3 bases, and 9 bases had no gene match. DNA of the CDR3: TGTGCCAGCAGCTTGTCAAGGACTAGCGGGAGAGGGACCGGGGAGCTGTTTTTT. Its protein product is CASSLSRTSGRGTGELFF.

The chain joins TRBV5-6 to TRBJ2-1, with D possibly matching TRBD1 (6 bases). The germline V gene has CDR1 SGHDT and CDR2 YYEEEE. The CDR3 is made up of 13 amino acids. The V and J ends lost 4 bases and 4 bases respectively, with 9 bases between them. The CDR3 sequence: CASSPTGYNEQFF. The CDR3, as DNA: TGTGCCAGCAGCCCTACAGGGTACAATGAGCAGTTCTTC. Full variable domain (rest looked up from reference TRBV5-6 and TRBJ2-1): DAGVTQSPTHLIKTRGQQVTLRCSPKSGHDTVSWYQQALGQGPQFIFQYYEEEERQRGNFPDRFSGHQFPNYSSELNVNALLLGDSALYLCASSPTGYNEQFFGPGTRLTVL.

V is TRBV4-2 and J is TRBJ2-3, with D uncertain. The CDR3 is 14 residues long. From germline, CDR1 is LGHNA and CDR2 YNFKEQ. Deletions cut 4 bases from V and 2 bases from J, with 10 bases between. Written as DNA, the CDR3 is TGTGCCAGCAGCCCGCAGGCGGACACAGATACGCAGTATTTT. This codes for CASSPQADTDTQYF.

The chain uses TRBV18 and TRBJ2-2; no definite D call. Trimming took off 3 bases at V and 3 bases at J, with 8 bases between the two ends. Germline assignment: CDR1 KGHSH and CDR2 LQKENI. This CDR3 region has 14 residues. The CDR3 bases are TGTGCCAGCTCACCCGGACGAGACACCGGGGAGCTGTTTTTT. Translating gives CASSPGRDTGELFF.

The rearrangement links TRBV11-2 to TRBJ2-5; no clear D gene. The length of the CDR3 is 12 residues. Germline V gene data show CDR1 as SGHAT and CDR2 as FQNNGV. V was trimmed by 5 bases and J by 6 bases, leaving 10 bases between them. CDR3 coding DNA: TGTGCCAGCAGCAGGTCCCCCCAGACCCAGTACTTC. Its translation is CASSRSPQTQYF. The whole variable domain, filled in from reference TRBV11-2 and TRBJ2-5, reads EAGVAQSPRYKIIEKRQSVAFWCNPISGHATLYWYQQILGQGPKLLIQFQNNGVVDDSQLPKDRFSAERLKGVDSTLKIQPAKLEDSAVYLCASSRSPQTQYFGPGTRLLVL.

Regarding this clone: This specimen includes other DNA sequences encoding the same CDR3. The chain is built from TRBV10-3 and TRBJ1-5; D gene unclear. CDR1 and CDR2 (germline): ENHRY, SYGVKD. The V gene lost 3 bases and the J gene lost 2 bases, with 2 bases spanning the gap. The CDR3 length is 12 residues. The CDR3 region is CAISEGNQPQHF. The CDR3 region has the DNA TGTGCCATCAGTGAAGGCAATCAGCCCCAGCATTTT.

The chain employs TRBV13 and TRBJ1-5, with 10 bases matching TRBD1. Trimming removed 0 bases from V and 8 bases from J; junction bases left unmatched: 10. The CDR3 extends over 17 amino acids. The V gene's germline CDR1 is PRHDT and CDR2 FYEKMQ (reference sequence). The CDR3 spells CASSLGGTGAVPEPQHF. CDR3 in DNA: TGTGCCAGCAGCTTAGGAGGGACAGGGGCGGTCCCTGAGCCCCAGCATTTT.

V usage is TRBV5-1 and J usage is TRBJ2-7; D could derive from TRBD1 or TRBD2 (5 bases each). CDR1 is SGHRS and CDR2 is YFSETQ in the germline V gene. The CDR3 runs to 14 residues. V was trimmed by 4 bases and J by 2 bases, leaving 13 bases between them. CDR3 in amino acids: CASSLRDQTYEQYF. CDR3 DNA sequence: TGCGCCAGCAGCCTCCGGGACCAAACCTACGAGCAGTACTTC.

This clone was counted a few times. The chain has TRBV9 and TRBJ2-1; 8 bases are a match to TRBD2. CDR1 and CDR2 from the germline V gene are SGDLS and YYNGEE. V trimming: 0 bases; J trimming: 8 bases; junction bases outside the gene matches: 7. The CDR3 spans 15 residues. DNA for the CDR3: TGTGCCAGCAGCGTAGTCCCAGCGGGAGTCGATGAGCAGTTCTTC. Protein product: CASSVVPAGVDEQFF.